Detailed here is one T cell receptor (beta chain). The data were obtained in a study of T cells expressing NK-cell markers. Study background: Source material for TCR beta repertoires consisted of sorted CD3+CD56+NKG2C+, CD3+CD56+NKG2C- and CD3+CD56-NKG2C+ T cells.

No DNA is given; TCRdb re-called the 5' RACE reads and lists each CDR3 protein once. Recorded for this sample: 550,000 or so distinct CDR3 sequences. The CDR3 is 15 residues long. The germline V gene has CDR1 SGHTA and CDR2 FQGNSA. The sample consisted of blood T cells: a sorted CD56 or NKG2C T cell subset, CD4+ or CD8+ T cells, or bulk PBMC T cells (not recorded which). This chain connects TRBV7-2 to TRBJ1-3. This clonotype was obtained from a man between 18 and 35 years old in good health. Here the CDR3 reads CASSLVRGELNTIYF.